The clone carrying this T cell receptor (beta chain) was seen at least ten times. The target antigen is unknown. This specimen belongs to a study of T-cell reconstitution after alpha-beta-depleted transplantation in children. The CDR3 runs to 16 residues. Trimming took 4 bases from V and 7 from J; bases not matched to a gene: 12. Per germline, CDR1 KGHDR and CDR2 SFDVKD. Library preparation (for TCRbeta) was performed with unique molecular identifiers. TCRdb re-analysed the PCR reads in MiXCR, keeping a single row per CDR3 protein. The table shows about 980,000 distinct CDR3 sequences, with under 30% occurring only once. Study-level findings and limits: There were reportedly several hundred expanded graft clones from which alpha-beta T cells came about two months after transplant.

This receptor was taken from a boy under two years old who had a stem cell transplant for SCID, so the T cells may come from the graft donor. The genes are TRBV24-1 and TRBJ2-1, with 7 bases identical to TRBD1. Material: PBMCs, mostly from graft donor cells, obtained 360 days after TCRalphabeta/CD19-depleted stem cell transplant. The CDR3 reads CATSDSPRQGRNEQFF. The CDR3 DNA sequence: TGTGCCACCAGTGACTCTCCCCGACAGGGTAGGAATGAGCAGTTCTTC.